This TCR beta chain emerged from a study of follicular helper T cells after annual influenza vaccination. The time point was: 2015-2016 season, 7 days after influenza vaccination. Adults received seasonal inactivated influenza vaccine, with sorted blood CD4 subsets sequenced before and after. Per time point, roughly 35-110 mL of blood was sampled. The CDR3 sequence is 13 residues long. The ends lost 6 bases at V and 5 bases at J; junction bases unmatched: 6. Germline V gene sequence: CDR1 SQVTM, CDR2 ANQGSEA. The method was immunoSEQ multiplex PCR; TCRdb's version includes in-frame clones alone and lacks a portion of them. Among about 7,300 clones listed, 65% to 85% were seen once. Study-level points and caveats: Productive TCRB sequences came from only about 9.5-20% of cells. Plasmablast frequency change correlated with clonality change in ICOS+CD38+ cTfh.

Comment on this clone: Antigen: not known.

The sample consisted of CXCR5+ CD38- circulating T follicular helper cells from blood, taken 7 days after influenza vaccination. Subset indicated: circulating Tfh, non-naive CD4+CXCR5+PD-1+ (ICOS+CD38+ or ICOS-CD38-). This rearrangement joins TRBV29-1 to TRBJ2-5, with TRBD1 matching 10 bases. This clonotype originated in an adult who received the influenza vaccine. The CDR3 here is CSVRQGAGETQYF. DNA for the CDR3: TGCAGCGTCAGACAGGGGGCAGGGGAGACCCAGTACTTC.